Listed below are T cell receptor beta chains from one sample, sequenced in a study of cytomegalovirus exposure and HLA in healthy donors. Assay: immunoSEQ multiplex PCR; the TCRdb copy retains only in-frame clones and omits some. There are under 200,000 clones in the sample; more than 65% occur only once, and approximately 0.51% lies in the top ten. Sample: PBMCs. Receptors were obtained from a woman aged 45-60 years in good health and CMV-seronegative. Both conserved end residues are part of each CDR3. Fields, in order: J gene, D gene, clone size, V gene, CDR3 protein, CDR3 DNA. The D gene is left open where the match is weak. The listing skips clone size in some rows; elsewhere it reads once, few, many or a size class.

>TRBJ1-2|TRBD1|-|TRBV7-2
CASSLKGDSYGYTF
TGTGCCAGCAGCTTAAAGGGGGACAGTTATGGCTACACCTTC
>TRBJ2-1|-|-|TRBV18
CASSPPLNEQFF
TGTGCCAGCTCACCACCCTTAAATGAGCAGTTCTTC
>TRBJ2-2|-|-|TRBV5-6
CASSLRSSNTGELFF
TGTGCCAGCAGCTTGCGGTCATCGAACACCGGGGAGCTGTTTTTT
>TRBJ2-5|TRBD2|-|TRBV9
CASSVAPGLAGEKTQYF
TGTGCCAGCAGCGTAGCTCCAGGACTAGCGGGGGAAAAGACCCAGTACTTC
>TRBJ2-3|TRBD1|-|TRBV12-5
CASGLVGQGSDTQYF
TGTGCTAGTGGTTTGGTAGGACAGGGATCAGATACGCAGTATTTT
>TRBJ2-1|TRBD1|-|TRBV9
CASSVVGGTGAVGEQFF
TGTGCCAGCAGCGTAGTTGGGGGAACAGGGGCGGTCGGTGAGCAGTTCTTC
>TRBJ2-7|-|-|TRBV9
CASSVGFQTQGSYEQYF
TGTGCCAGCAGCGTAGGGTTCCAAACACAGGGATCCTACGAGCAGTACTTC
>TRBJ2-5|TRBD2|-|TRBV5-6
CASSGGLAGGTFTETQYF
TGTGCCAGCAGCGGGGGACTAGCGGGGGGTACCTTTACGGAGACCCAGTACTTC
>TRBJ2-5|-|once|TRBV5-1
CASSGQTKETQYF
TGCGCCAGCAGCGGACAGACAAAAGAGACCCAGTACTTC
>TRBJ2-7|TRBD1|-|TRBV7-8
CASSLAGGSSYEQYF
TGTGCCAGCAGCTTAGCAGGGGGCAGCTCCTACGAGCAGTACTTC
>TRBJ1-3|-|-|TRBV6-1
CASSEEGYSGNTIYF
TGTGCCAGCAGTGAAGAGGGGTACTCTGGAAACACCATATATTTT
>TRBJ1-4|-|few|TRBV19
CASSPWTASDEKLFF
TGTGCCAGTAGTCCTTGGACAGCTTCTGATGAAAAACTGTTTTTT